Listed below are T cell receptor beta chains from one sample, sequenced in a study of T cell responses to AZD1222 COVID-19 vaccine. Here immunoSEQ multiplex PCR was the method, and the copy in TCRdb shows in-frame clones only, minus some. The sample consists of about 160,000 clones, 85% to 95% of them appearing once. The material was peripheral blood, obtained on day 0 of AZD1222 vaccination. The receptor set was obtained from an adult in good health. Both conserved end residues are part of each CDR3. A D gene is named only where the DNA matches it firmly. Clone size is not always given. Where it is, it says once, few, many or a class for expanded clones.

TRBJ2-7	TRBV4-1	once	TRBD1	TGCGCCAGCAGCCAAGCGGAGTTGGGACAGGCACTTCTCGGCTACGAGCAGTACTTC	CASSQAELGQALLGYEQYF
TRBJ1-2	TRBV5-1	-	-	TGCGCCAGCAGCTTGTCGGTGGGGAGTGGCTACACCTTC	CASSLSVGSGYTF
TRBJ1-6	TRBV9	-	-	TGTGCCAGCAGCGTAGCTAGGAGGGACCGGATCGCCTCCGTGAATTCACCCCTCCACTTT	CASSVARRDRIASVNSPLHF
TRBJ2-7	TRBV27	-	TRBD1	TGTGCCAGCAGTTTAGACAGGGGGTATTACGAGCAGTACTTC	CASSLDRGYYEQYF
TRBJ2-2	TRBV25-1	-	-	TGTGCCAGCCGGGGGGCTGCCGGGGAGCTGTTTTTT	CASRGAAGELFF
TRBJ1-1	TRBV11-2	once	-	TGTGCCAGCAGCTTAGATTGGGGGGTTGAGGCTTTCTTT	CASSLDWGVEAFF
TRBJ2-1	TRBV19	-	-	TGTGCCAGTAGTATCCCGAGGGGGGGGTGGAATGAGCAGTTCTTC	CASSIPRGGWNEQFF
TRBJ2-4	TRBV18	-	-	TGTGCCAGCTCACCAACCCGGAGTTCCAAAAACATTCAGTACTTC	CASSPTRSSKNIQYF
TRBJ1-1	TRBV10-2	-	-	TGCGCCAGCAAAAACGGAGAGAACACTGAAGCTTTCTTT	CASKNGENTEAFF
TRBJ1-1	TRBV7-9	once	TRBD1	TGTGCCAGCAGGACAGGGGTCACTGAAGCTTTCTTT	CASRTGVTEAFF
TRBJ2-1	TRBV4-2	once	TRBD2	TGTGCCAGCAGCCAAGGCCTAGCGGGGTACTCCTACAATGAGCAGTTCTTC	CASSQGLAGYSYNEQFF
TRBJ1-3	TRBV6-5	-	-	TGTGCCAGCAGAAACCCGGGAAAAGGAAACACCATATATTTT	CASRNPGKGNTIYF
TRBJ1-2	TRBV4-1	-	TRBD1	TGCGCCAGCAGCCGGGACAGGGGGTACGGAGGCTACACCTTC	CASSRDRGYGGYTF
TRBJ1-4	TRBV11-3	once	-	TGTGCCAGCAGCTTAGCTCGAGATAATGAAAAACTGTTTTTT	CASSLARDNEKLFF
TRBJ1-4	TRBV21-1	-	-	TGTGCCAGCAGCAAAGTCTGTGGCAGGAGGTGGGGAAAACTGTTTTTT	CASSKVCGRRWGKLFF
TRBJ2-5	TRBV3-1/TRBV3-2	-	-	TGTGCCAGCAGCCACCTCGGGGATTGGGGGTCCCAGTACTTC	CASSHLGDWGSQYF
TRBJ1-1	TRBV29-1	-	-	TGCAGCGTTGACAGGCGAATGAACACTGAAGCTTTCTTT	CSVDRRMNTEAFF
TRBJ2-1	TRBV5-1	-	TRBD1	TGCGCCAGCAGCCTGGACAGGGTGTATGGTGAGCAGTTCTTC	CASSLDRVYGEQFF
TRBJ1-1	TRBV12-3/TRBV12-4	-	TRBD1	TGTGCCAGCAGTTTGGACAGGGTGTGGGTAGCTTTCTTT	CASSLDRVWVAFF
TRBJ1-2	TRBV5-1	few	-	TGCGCCAGCAGCCATCCAGAGGGGCATGGCTACACCTTC	CASSHPEGHGYTF
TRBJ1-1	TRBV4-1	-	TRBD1	TGCGCCAGCAGACGCGATACAACAAGACAGGGCACTGAAGCTTTCTTT	CASRRDTTRQGTEAFF
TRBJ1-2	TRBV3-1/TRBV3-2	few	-	TGTGCCAGCAGCCAAGAGGGGTTGGCTGGCTACACCTTC	CASSQEGLAGYTF
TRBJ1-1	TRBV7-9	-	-	TGTGCCAGCAGCGGCGGCAGGGGCGAAAACACTGAAGCTTTCTTT	CASSGGRGENTEAFF
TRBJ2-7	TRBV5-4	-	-	TGTGCCAGCAGGAATCACATGTTTCACGAGCAGTACTTC	CASRNHMFHEQYF
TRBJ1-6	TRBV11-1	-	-	TGTGCCAGCAGCTTAGGGCAGGGGAATTCACCCCTCCACTTT	CASSLGQGNSPLHF
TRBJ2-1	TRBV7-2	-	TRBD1	TGTGCCAGCGAGACAGGGGGCGCGAGGAATGAGCAGTTCTTC	CASETGGARNEQFF
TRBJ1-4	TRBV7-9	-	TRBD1	TGTGCCAGCAGCTTGGTCTCGACAGGGGAAAAACTGTTTTTT	CASSLVSTGEKLFF
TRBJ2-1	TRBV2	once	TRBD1	TGTGCCAGCAGTGAACAGGGGGCCCCCTACAATGAGCAGTTCTTC	CASSEQGAPYNEQFF
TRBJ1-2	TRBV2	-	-	TGTGCCAGCAGTGTCGGGAGAAACTATGGCTACACCTTC	CASSVGRNYGYTF
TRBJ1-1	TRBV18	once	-	TGTGCCAGCTCACAACGGCAGGGTAAGCCTGAAGCTTTCTTT	CASSQRQGKPEAFF
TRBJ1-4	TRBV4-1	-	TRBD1	TGCGCCAGCAGCCAGGTGACAGGGATTAATGAAAAACTGTTTTTT	CASSQVTGINEKLFF
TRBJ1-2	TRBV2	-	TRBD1	TGTGCCAGCGGGGACAGCTGGAACTATGGCTACACCTTC	CASGDSWNYGYTF
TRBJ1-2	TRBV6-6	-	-	TGTGCCAGCAGTTACGCAGGGAGGTTAGGTGGCTACACCTTC	CASSYAGRLGGYTF
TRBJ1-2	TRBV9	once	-	TGTGCCAGCACCCTTGGACCTAACTATGGCTACACCTTC	CASTLGPNYGYTF
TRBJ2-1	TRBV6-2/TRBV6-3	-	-	TGTGCCAGCAGTTACTCTGTCAATGAGCAGTTCTTC	CASSYSVNEQFF
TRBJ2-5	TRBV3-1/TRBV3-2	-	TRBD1	TGTGCCAGCAGCCACGACAGGGGTTTGATAAAGACCCAGTACTTC	CASSHDRGLIKTQYF
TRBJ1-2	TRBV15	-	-	TGTGCCACCAGCAGAGAAGGGAGGGGGTCGGATGGCTACACCTTC	CATSREGRGSDGYTF
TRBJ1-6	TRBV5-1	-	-	TGCGCCAGCAGCTTGGTCACTTATTACGTCAGTCCTAGCTCCTATAATTCACCCCTCCACTTT	CASSLVTYYVSPSSYNSPLHF
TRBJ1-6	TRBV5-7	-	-	TGTGCCAGCAGCTTGGTGAGGGGCGGCAATTCACCCCTCCACTTT	CASSLVRGGNSPLHF
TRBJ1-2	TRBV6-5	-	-	TGTGCCAGCAGTTCTGACATCATCTATGGCTACACCTTC	CASSSDIIYGYTF
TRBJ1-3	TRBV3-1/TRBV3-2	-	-	TGTGCATCAGGCGGGCGAAACACCATATATTTT	CASGGRNTIYF
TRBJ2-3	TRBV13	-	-	TGTGCCAGCAGGGCTAGAGCGAGGGGAGATACGCAGTATTTT	CASRARARGDTQYF
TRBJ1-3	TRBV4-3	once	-	TGCGCCAGCAGCCAAGGATTAAGGTCTGGAAACACCATATATTTT	CASSQGLRSGNTIYF
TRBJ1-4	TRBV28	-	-	TGTGCCAGCAGATGGACGGTAGGGGGGACCGCTTTTAATGAAAAACTGTTTTTT	CASRWTVGGTAFNEKLFF
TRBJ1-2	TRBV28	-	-	TGTGCCAGCAGTTTGGGAGGGATTGGATATGGCTACACCTTC	CASSLGGIGYGYTF
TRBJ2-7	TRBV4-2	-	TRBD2	TGTGCCAGCAGCCCTCGGACTAGCGGGGACTATTCCTACGAGCAGTACTTC	CASSPRTSGDYSYEQYF
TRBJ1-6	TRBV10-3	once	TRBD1	TGTGCCATCAGCGGGACAGGGTCCTCACCCCTCCACTTT	CAISGTGSSPLHF
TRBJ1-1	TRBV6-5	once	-	TGTGCCAGCAGTTACTCGGCGCTTATGAACACTGAAGCTTTCTTT	CASSYSALMNTEAFF
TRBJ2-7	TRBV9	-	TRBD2	TGTGCCAGCAGCGACGGACTAGCGGGCTCCTACGAGCAGTACTTC	CASSDGLAGSYEQYF
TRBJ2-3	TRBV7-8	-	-	TGTGCCAGCAGCCACCCCCCCGACAGGAACACAGATACGCAGTATTTT	CASSHPPDRNTDTQYF
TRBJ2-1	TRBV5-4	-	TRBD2	TGTGCCAGCAGCCGGACCGGGCGGGGGGCGGCGGGGAATGAGCAGTTCTTC	CASSRTGRGAAGNEQFF
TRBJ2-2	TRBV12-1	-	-	TGTGCCAGCAGCTTGGGTTCGGCCCCTCCGAACACCGGGGAGCTGTTTTTT	CASSLGSAPPNTGELFF
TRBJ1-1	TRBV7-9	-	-	TGTGCCAGCGGCCTTTCAGGCAGGGGTAACACTGAAGCTTTCTTT	CASGLSGRGNTEAFF
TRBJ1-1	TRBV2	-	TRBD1	TGTGCCAGCAACCCCGGGACAGGAGAAAATGAAGCTTTCTTT	CASNPGTGENEAFF